Following are 7 T cell receptor beta chains from one sample sequenced in a study of spatial heterogeneity in lung cancer. The time point denotes: sample taken at primary tumor resection. Tumor, nontumor lung or frozen PBMC supplied whole RNA, sequenced without sorting. TCRdb re-analysed the 5' RACE reads in MiXCR, keeping a single row per CDR3 protein. The data contain about 41,000 distinct CDR3 sequences, around 11% of them singletons. Sequenced here: PBMCs, sampled at surgery. All receptors come from a female donor with early-stage non-small cell lung cancer.

The V call is TRBV6-1, the J call TRBJ2-3; 9 nucleotides match TRBD2. Germline V gives CDR1 MNHNS, CDR2 SASEGT. The CDR3 extends over 14 amino acids. The J segment lost 6 bases and the V segment lost 8 bases, leaving 9 bases of the junction unmatched. The CDR3 is CASGERGVRDTQYF. As DNA, the CDR3 is TGTGCCAGCGGGGAGCGGGGGGTTCGTGATACGCAGTATTTT.

The chain is built from TRBV7-9 and TRBJ1-1; D is uncertain. Trimming left V 1 base short and J 6 bases short, with 9 bases between. CDR3 length: 13 amino acids. The germline CDR1 and CDR2 sequences are SEHNR and FQNEAQ (reference sequence). The CDR3 sequence is CASSLERRSEAFF. The CDR3 bases are TGTGCCAGCAGCTTAGAACGTAGGTCTGAAGCTTTCTTT.

This clonotype was recorded a few times. The chain joins TRBV7-2 to TRBJ1-6; the D gene is possibly TRBD1 (6 bases). Germline CDR1 is SGHTA and CDR2 is FQGNSA. There are 17 residues in the CDR3. V was pared by 4 bases and J by 10 bases, with 23 bases between. CDR3 protein: CASSSGVVAHRSSPLHF. The CDR3 DNA sequence: TGTGCCAGCAGCTCAGGGGTGGTTGCCCATCGAAGCTCACCCCTCCACTTT.

The chain combines TRBV9 with TRBJ1-3; weak D call: TRBD1 (5 bases). The V gene lost 2 bases and the J gene lost 3 bases, with 12 bases spanning the gap. This CDR3 comprises 15 residues. Per the germline V gene, CDR1 is SGDLS and CDR2 is YYNGEE. The CDR3 DNA is TGTGCCAGCAGCGTCGGAACGGGACTTGGAAACACCATATATTTT. Translated: CASSVGTGLGNTIYF.

This clonotype was picked up many times. This chain links TRBV9 with TRBJ2-2; 11 bases line up with TRBD2. The trim removed 0 bases at V and 7 bases at J, leaving 14 bases unmatched. Per the germline V gene, CDR1 is SGDLS and CDR2 is YYNGEE. The length of the CDR3 is 19 residues. As DNA, the CDR3 is TGTGCCAGCAGCGTAGACCCCCTTCTAGCGGGGGGTCGAGGCGGGGAGCTGTTTTTT. Its translation is CASSVDPLLAGGRGGELFF. Full variable domain (rest looked up from reference TRBV9 and TRBJ2-2): DSGVTQTPKHLITATGQRVTLRCSPRSGDLSVYWYQQSLDQGLQFLIQYYNGEERAKGNILERFSAQQFPDLHSELNLSSLELGDSALYFCASSVDPLLAGGRGGELFFGEGSRLTVL.

The CDR3: CASSPPGTGSTGELFF. Here the CDR3 DNA reads TGTGCCAGCAGCCCCCCCGGGACAGGGAGTACCGGGGAGCTGTTTTTT. This chain joins TRBV9 and TRBJ2-2; 9 nucleotides agree with TRBD1. The CDR3 extends over 16 amino acids. Germline CDR1 and CDR2: SGDLS and YYNGEE. V shed 4 bases, J shed 5 bases, and the junction held 9 bases outside the gene matches.

This clonotype was detected many times. CDR3 amino acids: CASSPVDRGPAEAFF. The CDR3 DNA follows: TGTGCCAGCAGCCCAGTGGACAGGGGGCCGGCTGAAGCTTTCTTT. The J gene is TRBJ1-1, the V gene TRBV12-3 or TRBV12-4, with TRBD1 matching 11 bases. The CDR3 sequence is 15 residues long. V was clipped by 6 bases and J by 6 bases; unmatched bases: 9.